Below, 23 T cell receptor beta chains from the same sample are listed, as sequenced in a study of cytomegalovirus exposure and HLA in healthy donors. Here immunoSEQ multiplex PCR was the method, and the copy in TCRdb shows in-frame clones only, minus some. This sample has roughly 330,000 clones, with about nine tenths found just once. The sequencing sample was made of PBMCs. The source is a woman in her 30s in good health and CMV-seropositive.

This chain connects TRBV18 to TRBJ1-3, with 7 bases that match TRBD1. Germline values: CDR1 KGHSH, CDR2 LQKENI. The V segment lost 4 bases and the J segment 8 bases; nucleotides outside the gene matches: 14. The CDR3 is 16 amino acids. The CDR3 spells CASSLNRGVKGDTIYF. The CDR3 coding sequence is TGTGCCAGCTCACTAAACAGGGGCGTGAAAGGAGACACCATATATTTT.

The CDR3 DNA follows: TGTGCCAGCAGTGCCGCGGGACAGGCCCTAACTGAAGCTTTCTTT. This sequence encodes CASSAAGQALTEAFF. The chain joins TRBV6-5 to TRBJ1-1; 8 nucleotides align to TRBD1. V shed 5 bases and J 5 bases; nucleotides not matched to a gene: 10. The V gene's germline CDR1 is MNHEY and CDR2 SVGAGI. The CDR3 spans 15 residues.

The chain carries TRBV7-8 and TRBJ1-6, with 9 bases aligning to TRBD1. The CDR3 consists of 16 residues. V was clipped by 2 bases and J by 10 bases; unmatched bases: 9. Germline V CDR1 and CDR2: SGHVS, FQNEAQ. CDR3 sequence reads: CASSLTLTGGNSPLHF. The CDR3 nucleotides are TGTGCCAGCAGCTTAACCCTGACAGGGGGTAACTCACCCCTCCACTTT.

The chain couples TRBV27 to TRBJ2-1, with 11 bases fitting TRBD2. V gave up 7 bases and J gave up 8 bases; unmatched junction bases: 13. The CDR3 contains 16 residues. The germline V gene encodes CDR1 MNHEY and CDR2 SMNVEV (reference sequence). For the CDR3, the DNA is TGTGCCAGCACCCCTTGGCCTAGCGGGAGGTCTGATGAGCAGTTCTTC. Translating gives CASTPWPSGRSDEQFF.

The CDR3 spells CASSPNTEAFF. Here the CDR3 DNA reads TGTGCCAGCTCACCGAACACTGAAGCTTTCTTT. The chain links TRBV18 to TRBJ1-1; D uncertain. V shed 3 bases and J shed 1 base, with 0 bases lying between them. There are 11 residues in the CDR3. Germline lookup yields CDR1 KGHSH and CDR2 LQKENI.

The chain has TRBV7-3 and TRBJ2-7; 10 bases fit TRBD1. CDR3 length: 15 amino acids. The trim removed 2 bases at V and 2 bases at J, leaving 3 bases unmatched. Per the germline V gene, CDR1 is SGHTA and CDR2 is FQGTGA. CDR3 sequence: CASSLGQGGTYEQYF. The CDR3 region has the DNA TGTGCCAGCAGCTTAGGACAGGGGGGGACCTACGAGCAGTACTTC.

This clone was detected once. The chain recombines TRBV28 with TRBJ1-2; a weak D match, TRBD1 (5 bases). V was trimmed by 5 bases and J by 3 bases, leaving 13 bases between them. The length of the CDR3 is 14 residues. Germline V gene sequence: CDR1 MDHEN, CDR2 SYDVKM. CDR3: CASSPADSYYGYTF. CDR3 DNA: TGTGCCAGCAGTCCCGCAGACAGCTACTATGGCTACACCTTC.

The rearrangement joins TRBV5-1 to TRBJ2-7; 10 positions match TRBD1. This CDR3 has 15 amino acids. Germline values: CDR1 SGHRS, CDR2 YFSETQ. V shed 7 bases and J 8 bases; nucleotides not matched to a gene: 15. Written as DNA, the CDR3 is TGCGCCAGCGTACGGCCGGGACAGGGGAATTATAAGCAGTACTTC. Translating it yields CASVRPGQGNYKQYF.

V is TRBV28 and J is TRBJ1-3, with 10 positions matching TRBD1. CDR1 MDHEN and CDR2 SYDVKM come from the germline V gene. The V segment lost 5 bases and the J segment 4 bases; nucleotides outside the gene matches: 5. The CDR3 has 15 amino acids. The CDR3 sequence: CASSTGQGTGNTIYF. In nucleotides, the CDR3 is TGTGCCAGCAGTACGGGACAGGGGACAGGAAACACCATATATTTT.

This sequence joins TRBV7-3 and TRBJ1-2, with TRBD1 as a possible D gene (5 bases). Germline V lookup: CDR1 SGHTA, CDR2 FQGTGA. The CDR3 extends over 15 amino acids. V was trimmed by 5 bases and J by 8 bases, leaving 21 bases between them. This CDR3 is CASSEIAGLSKGYTF. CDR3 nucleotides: TGTGCCAGCAGCGAAATCGCAGGGTTATCGAAAGGCTACACCTTC.

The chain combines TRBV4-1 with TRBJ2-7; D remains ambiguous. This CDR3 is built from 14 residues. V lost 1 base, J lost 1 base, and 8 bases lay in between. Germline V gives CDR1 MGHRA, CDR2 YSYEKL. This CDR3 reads CASSQGKESYEQYF. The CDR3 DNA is TGCGCCAGCAGCCAAGGCAAAGAATCCTACGAGCAGTACTTC.

The CDR3 loop is CASSNDRNTEAFF. CDR3 DNA: TGTGCCAGCAGCAACGACAGGAACACTGAAGCTTTCTTT. This sequence joins TRBV28 and TRBJ1-1, with D perhaps TRBD1 (5 bases). Germline assignment: CDR1 MDHEN and CDR2 SYDVKM. This CDR3 contains 13 residues. The V and J ends lost 6 bases and 1 base respectively, with 9 bases between them.

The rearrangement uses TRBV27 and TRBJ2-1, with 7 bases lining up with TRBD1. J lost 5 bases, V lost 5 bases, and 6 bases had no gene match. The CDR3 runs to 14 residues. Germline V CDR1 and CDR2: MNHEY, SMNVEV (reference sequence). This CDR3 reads CASSMTGSNNEQFF. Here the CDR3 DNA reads TGTGCCAGCAGTATGACAGGGTCCAACAATGAGCAGTTCTTC.

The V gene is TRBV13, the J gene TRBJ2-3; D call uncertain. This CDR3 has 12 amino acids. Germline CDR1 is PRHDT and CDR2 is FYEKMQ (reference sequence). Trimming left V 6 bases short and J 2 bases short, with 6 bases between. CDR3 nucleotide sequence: TGTGCCAGCAGACCAGTCACAGATACGCAGTATTTT. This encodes CASRPVTDTQYF.

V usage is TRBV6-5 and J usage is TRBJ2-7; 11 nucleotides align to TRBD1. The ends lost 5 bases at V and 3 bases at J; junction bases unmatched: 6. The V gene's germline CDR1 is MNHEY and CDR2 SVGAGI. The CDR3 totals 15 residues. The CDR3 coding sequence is TGTGCCAGCAGTCCGAGGGACAGGGGGAACTACGAGCAGTACTTC. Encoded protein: CASSPRDRGNYEQYF.

The chain's CDR3 is CASSRRGVGNTEAFF. The CDR3 coding sequence is TGTGCCAGCAGCCGCAGGGGAGTAGGGAACACTGAAGCTTTCTTT. The genes are TRBV28 and TRBJ1-1, with D maybe TRBD1 (6 bases). Germline-derived CDR1 and CDR2 are MDHEN and SYDVKM. V lost 6 bases and J lost 1, with 15 bases in between. The CDR3 extends over 15 amino acids.

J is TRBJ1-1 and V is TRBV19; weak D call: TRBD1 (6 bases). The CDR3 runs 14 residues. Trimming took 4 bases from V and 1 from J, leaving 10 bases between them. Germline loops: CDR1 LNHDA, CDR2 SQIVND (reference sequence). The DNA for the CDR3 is TGTGCCAGTAGTACGGACAGATCGAACACTGAAGCTTTCTTT. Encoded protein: CASSTDRSNTEAFF.

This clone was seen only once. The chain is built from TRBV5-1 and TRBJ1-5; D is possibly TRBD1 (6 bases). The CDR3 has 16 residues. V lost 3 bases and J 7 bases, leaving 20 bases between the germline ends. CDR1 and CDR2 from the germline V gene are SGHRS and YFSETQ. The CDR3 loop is CASSSDLDSSGQPQHF. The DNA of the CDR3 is TGCGCCAGCAGCTCGGACCTGGACAGTTCTGGGCAGCCCCAGCATTTT.

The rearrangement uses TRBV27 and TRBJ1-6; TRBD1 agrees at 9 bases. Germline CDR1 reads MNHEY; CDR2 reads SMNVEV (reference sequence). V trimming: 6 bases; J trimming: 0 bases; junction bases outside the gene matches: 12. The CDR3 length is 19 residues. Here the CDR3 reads CASSRTGALVSSYNSPLHF. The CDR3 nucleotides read TGTGCCAGCAGCCGGACAGGGGCATTGGTGAGCTCCTATAATTCACCCCTCCACTTT.

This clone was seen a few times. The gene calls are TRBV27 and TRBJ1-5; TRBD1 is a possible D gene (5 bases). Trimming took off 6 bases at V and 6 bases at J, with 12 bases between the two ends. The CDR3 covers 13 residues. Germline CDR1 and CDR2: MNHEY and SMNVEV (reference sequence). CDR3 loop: CASSLQGTQPQHF. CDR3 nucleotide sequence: TGTGCCAGCAGCCTTCAGGGAACTCAGCCCCAGCATTTT.

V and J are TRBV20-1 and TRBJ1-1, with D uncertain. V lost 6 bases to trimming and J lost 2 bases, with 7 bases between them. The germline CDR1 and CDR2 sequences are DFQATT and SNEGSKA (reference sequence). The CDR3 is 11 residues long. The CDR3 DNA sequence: TGCAGTGCGGGTGACAACACTGAAGCTTTCTTT. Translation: CSAGDNTEAFF.

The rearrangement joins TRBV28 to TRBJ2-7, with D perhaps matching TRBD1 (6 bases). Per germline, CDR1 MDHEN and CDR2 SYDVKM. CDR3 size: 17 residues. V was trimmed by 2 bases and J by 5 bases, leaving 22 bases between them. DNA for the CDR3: TGTGCCAGCAGTTTAGGTCTAGACAGGCTAGTCATCCACGAGCAGTACTTC. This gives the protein CASSLGLDRLVIHEQYF. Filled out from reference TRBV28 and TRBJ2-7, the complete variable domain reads DVKVTQSSRYLVKRTGEKVFLECVQDMDHENMFWYRQDPGLGLRLIYFSYDVKMKEKGDIPEGYSVSREKKERFSLILESASTNQTSMYLCASSLGLDRLVIHEQYFGPGTRLTVT.

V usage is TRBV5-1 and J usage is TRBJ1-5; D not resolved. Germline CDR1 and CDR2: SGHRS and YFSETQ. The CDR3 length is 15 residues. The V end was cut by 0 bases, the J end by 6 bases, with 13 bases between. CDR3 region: CASSLVPASGQPQHF. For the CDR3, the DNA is TGCGCCAGCAGCTTGGTGCCAGCGTCGGGTCAGCCCCAGCATTTT.